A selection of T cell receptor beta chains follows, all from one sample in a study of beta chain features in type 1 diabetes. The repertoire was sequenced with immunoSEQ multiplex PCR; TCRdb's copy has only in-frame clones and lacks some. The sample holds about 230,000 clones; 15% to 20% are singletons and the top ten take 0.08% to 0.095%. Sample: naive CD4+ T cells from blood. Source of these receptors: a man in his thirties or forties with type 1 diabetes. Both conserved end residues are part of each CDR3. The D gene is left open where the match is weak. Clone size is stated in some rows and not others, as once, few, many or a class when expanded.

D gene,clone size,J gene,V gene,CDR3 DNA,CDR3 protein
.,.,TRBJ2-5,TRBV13,TGTGCCAGCAGCCCTAGAAACGGGGAGACCCAGTACTTC,CASSPRNGETQYF
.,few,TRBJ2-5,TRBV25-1,TGTGCCAGAGAGACCCAGTACTTC,CARETQYF
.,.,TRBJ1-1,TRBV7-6,TGTGCCAGCAGCTTCCTACAGAGGGAAGCTTTCTTT,CASSFLQREAFF
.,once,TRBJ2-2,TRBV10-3,TGTGCCATCATGAGGGGCCTCACCGGGATAAACACCGGGGAGCTGTTTTTT,CAIMRGLTGINTGELFF
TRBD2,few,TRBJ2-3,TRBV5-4,TGTGCCAGCAGCTTGGGACTAGCGGGGTCCACAGATACGCAGTATTTT,CASSLGLAGSTDTQYF
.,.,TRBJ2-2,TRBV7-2,TGTGCCAGCAGCTTAGTGGGCTCAGGCACCGGGGAGCTGTTTTTT,CASSLVGSGTGELFF
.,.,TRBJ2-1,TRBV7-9,TGTGCCAGCAGCTACTTAGGGGTCTCCTACAATGAGCAGTTCTTC,CASSYLGVSYNEQFF
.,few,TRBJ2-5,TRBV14,TGTGCCAGCAGTCGACAAGAGACCCAGTACTTC,CASSRQETQYF
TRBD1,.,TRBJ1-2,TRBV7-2,TGTGCCAGCAGCCCCAGACAGGGCGGCTATGGCTACACCTTC,CASSPRQGGYGYTF
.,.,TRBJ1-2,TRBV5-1,TGCGCCAGCAGCTTGGGGACCGCTGAAGAGGTCTATGGCTACACCTTC,CASSLGTAEEVYGYTF
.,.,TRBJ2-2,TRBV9,TGTGCCAGCAGCGCAATCTCAAACACCGGGGAGCTGTTTTTT,CASSAISNTGELFF
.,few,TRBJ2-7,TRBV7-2,TGTGCCAGCAGCTTAGGCCCGGGAGAAGGCTACGAGCAGTACTTC,CASSLGPGEGYEQYF
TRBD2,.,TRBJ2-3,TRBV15,TGTGCCACCAGCAGAGATAGGGCGGGACTAGCAGATACGCAGTATTTT,CATSRDRAGLADTQYF
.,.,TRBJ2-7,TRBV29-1,TGCAGCGTCGGATACTCCTACGAGCAGTACTTC,CSVGYSYEQYF
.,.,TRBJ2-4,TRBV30,TGTGCCTGGAGTGTCACGGATGGGAACATTCAGTACTTC,CAWSVTDGNIQYF
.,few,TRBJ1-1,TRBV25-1,TGTGCCAGCAGTCGCACGGGCACTGAAGCTTTCTTT,CASSRTGTEAFF
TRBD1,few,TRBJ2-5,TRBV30,TGTGCCCGGAGACAGGGGGCGGGTGAGACCCAGTACTTC,CARRQGAGETQYF
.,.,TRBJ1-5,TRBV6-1,TGTGCCAGCAGTCCCCGGGAGGGTGGGCAGCCCCAGCATTTT,CASSPREGGQPQHF
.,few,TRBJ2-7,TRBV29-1,TGCAGCGTTGCCTTCCTCTACGAGCAGTACTTC,CSVAFLYEQYF
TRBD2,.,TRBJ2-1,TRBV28,TGTGCCAGCAGTTTGACTAGCGGAAGCTCCTACAATGAGCAGTTCTTC,CASSLTSGSSYNEQFF
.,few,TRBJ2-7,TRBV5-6,TGTGCCAGCAGCCTCTTGTGGGAGGCCACCTCAGAGCAGTACTTC,CASSLLWEATSEQYF
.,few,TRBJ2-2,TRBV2,TGTGCCAGCAGAAACGGGGAGCTGTTTTTT,CASRNGELFF